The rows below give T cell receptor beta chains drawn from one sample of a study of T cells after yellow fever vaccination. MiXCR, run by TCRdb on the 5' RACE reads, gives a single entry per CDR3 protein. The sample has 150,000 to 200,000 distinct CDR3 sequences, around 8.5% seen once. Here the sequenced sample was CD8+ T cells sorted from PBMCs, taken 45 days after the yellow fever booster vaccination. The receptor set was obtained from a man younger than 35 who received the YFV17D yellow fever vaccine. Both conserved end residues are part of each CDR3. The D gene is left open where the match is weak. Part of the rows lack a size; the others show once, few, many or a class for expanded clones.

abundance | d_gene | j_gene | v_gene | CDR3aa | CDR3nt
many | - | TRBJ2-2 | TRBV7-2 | CASSLIGAPGELFF | TGTGCCAGCAGCTTAATTGGGGCACCCGGGGAGCTGTTTTTT
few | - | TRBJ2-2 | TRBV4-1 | CASSQRDSGPNTGELFF | TGCGCCAGCAGCCAAAGGGATAGCGGCCCGAACACCGGGGAGCTGTTTTTT
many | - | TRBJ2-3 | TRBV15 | CATSSLEEEDTQYF | TGTGCCACCAGCAGCCTGGAGGAAGAAGATACGCAGTATTTT
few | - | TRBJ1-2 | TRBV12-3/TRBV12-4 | CASSLGQYGYTF | TGTGCCAGCAGTCTAGGACAATATGGCTACACCTTC
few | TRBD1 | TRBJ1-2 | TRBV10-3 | CAISEQGQVLVYGYTF | TGTGCCATCAGTGAGCAGGGACAGGTTCTAGTCTATGGCTACACCTTC
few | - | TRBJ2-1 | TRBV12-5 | CASGPGTNEQFF | TGTGCTAGTGGCCCAGGGACCAATGAGCAGTTCTTC
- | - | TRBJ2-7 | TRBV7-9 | CASSSGPWGGSQYF | TGTGCCAGCAGCTCCGGTCCGTGGGGTGGGTCGCAGTACTTC
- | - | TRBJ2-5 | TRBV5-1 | CASSLGESPAETQYF | TGCGCCAGCAGCTTGGGGGAGAGTCCCGCAGAGACCCAGTACTTC
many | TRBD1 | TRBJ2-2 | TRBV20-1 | CSADRVDTGELFF | TGCAGTGCTGACAGGGTAGACACCGGGGAGCTGTTTTTT
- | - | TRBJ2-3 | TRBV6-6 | CASSYLSASTDTQYF | TGTGCCAGCAGTTACTTGTCCGCTAGCACAGATACGCAGTATTTT
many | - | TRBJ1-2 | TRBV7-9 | CASIIGGGYTF | TGTGCCAGCATCATAGGAGGGGGCTACACCTTC
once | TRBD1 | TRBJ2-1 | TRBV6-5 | CASSKPGTGFGNEQFF | TGTGCCAGCAGTAAACCCGGGACAGGGTTCGGGAATGAGCAGTTCTTC
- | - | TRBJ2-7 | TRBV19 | CASSLPGRYEQYF | TGTGCCAGTAGTCTTCCAGGGAGATACGAGCAGTACTTC
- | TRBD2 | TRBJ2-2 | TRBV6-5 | CASSRLPRTSGGSTGELFF | TGTGCCAGCAGCCGACTTCCTAGGACTAGCGGGGGAAGCACCGGGGAGCTGTTTTTT
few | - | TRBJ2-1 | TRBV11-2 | CASTLVHNEQFF | TGTGCCAGCACCCTTGTCCACAATGAGCAGTTCTTC
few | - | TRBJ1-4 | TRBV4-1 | CASSQALRDINEKLFF | TGCGCCAGCAGCCAAGCCCTAAGGGACATTAATGAAAAACTGTTTTTT
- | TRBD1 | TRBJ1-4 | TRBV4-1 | CASSLNRGDNEKLFF | TGCGCCAGCAGCCTAAACAGGGGGGACAATGAAAAACTGTTTTTT
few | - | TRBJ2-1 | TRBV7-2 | CASSLFLRGRNNEQFF | TGTGCCAGCAGCTTGTTCCTCCGCGGCAGGAACAATGAGCAGTTCTTC
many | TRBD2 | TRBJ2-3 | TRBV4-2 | CASSHAITGTSGNTQYF | TGTGCCAGCAGCCACGCGATCACCGGGACTAGCGGTAACACGCAGTATTTT
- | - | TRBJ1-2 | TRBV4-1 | CASSLVGGRANYGYTF | TGCGCCAGCAGCCTTGTGGGGGGCAGAGCTAACTATGGCTACACCTTC
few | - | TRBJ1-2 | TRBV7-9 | CASGAGGGYTF | TGTGCCAGCGGCGCGGGAGGAGGCTACACCTTC
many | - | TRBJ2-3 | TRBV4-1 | CASSRLATGGGDTQYF | TGCGCCAGCAGCCGCCTTGCGACGGGGGGCGGAGATACGCAGTATTTT
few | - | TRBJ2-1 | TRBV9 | CASNSGSSYNEQFF | TGTGCCAGCAACTCGGGGAGCTCCTACAATGAGCAGTTCTTC
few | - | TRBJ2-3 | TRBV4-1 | CASSQRSTGVNTQYF | TGCGCCAGCAGCCAGAGATCAACGGGGGTCAATACGCAGTATTTT
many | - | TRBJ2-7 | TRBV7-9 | CASSPSSGWYEQYF | TGTGCCAGCAGCCCTTCATCAGGGTGGTACGAGCAGTACTTC
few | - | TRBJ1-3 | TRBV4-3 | CASSQGLFGGNTIYF | TGCGCCAGCAGCCAAGGGTTGTTCGGTGGAAACACCATATATTTT
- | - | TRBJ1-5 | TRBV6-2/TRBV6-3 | CAGNSGNQPQHF | TGTGCCGGCAATTCCGGCAATCAGCCCCAGCATTTT
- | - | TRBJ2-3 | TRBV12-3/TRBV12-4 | CASIWGRGTDTQYF | TGTGCCAGCATTTGGGGCAGGGGCACAGATACGCAGTATTTT
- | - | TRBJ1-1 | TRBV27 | CASSRLTRVMNTEAFF | TGTGCCAGCAGTCGTTTGACAAGAGTCATGAACACTGAAGCTTTCTTT
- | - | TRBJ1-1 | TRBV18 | CASSLGNEHTEAFF | TGTGCCAGCTCACTCGGGAACGAACACACTGAAGCTTTCTTT
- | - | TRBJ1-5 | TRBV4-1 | CASSQDPLGNQPQHF | TGCGCCAGCAGCCAAGATCCGTTAGGGAATCAGCCCCAGCATTTT
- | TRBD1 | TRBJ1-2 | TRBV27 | CASSLGQAHLYGYTF | TGTGCCAGCAGCCTAGGACAGGCTCATTTATATGGCTACACCTTC
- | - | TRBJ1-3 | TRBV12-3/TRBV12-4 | CASTLGRGLKTGNTIYF | TGTGCCAGCACTCTAGGGCGGGGTTTAAAGACTGGAAACACCATATATTTT
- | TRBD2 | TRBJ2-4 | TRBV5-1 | CASSSWGRGGLENIQYF | TGCGCCAGCAGCTCCTGGGGGCGGGGGGGCCTTGAAAACATTCAGTACTTC
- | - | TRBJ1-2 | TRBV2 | CASRRGGYGYTF | TGTGCCAGCCGTCGGGGGGGCTATGGCTACACCTTC
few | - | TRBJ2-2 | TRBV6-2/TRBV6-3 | CASTDPWGTGELFF | TGTGCCAGCACAGACCCCTGGGGCACCGGGGAGCTGTTTTTT
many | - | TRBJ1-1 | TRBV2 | CASGVNTEAFF | TGTGCCAGCGGGGTGAACACTGAAGCTTTCTTT
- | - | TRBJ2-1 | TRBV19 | CASSPSRNEQFF | TGTGCCAGTAGTCCTAGTAGGAATGAGCAGTTCTTC
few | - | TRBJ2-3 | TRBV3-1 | CASSQDQDTQYF | TGTGCCAGCAGCCAAGATCAGGATACGCAGTATTTT
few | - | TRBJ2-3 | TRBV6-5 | CASSYRSSGPPQYF | TGTGCCAGCAGTTATCGTTCGTCCGGGCCCCCGCAGTATTTT
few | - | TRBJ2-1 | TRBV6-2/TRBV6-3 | CASSYTVSGSYNEQFF | TGTGCCAGCAGTTACACAGTCAGTGGCTCCTACAATGAGCAGTTCTTC
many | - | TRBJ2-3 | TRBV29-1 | CSVVWGASTDTQYF | TGCAGCGTTGTATGGGGGGCTAGCACAGATACGCAGTATTTT
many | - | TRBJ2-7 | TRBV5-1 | CASQTDSYEQYF | TGCGCCAGTCAGACAGATTCCTACGAGCAGTACTTC
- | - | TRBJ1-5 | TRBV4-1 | CASSQELANSNQPQHF | TGCGCCAGCAGCCAAGAGTTGGCGAACAGCAATCAGCCCCAGCATTTT
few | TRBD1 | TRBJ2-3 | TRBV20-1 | CSVTGGSDTQYF | TGCAGTGTTACAGGGGGCTCAGATACGCAGTATTTT
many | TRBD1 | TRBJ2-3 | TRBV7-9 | CASAPLGQGATDTQYF | TGTGCCAGCGCGCCCCTGGGGCAGGGGGCCACAGATACGCAGTATTTT
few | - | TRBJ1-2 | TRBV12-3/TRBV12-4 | CASSFGRDGTPNYGYTF | TGTGCCAGCAGTTTTGGCCGGGACGGGACTCCCAACTATGGCTACACCTTC
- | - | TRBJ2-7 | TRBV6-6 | CASSPSAGAHEQYF | TGTGCCAGCAGTCCGAGCGCAGGGGCCCACGAGCAGTACTTC
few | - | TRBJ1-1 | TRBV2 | CASSARTVNTEAFF | TGTGCCAGCAGTGCCCGTACGGTGAACACTGAAGCTTTCTTT
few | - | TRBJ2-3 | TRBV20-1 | CSARQVRTDTQYF | TGCAGTGCTAGACAGGTCCGCACAGATACGCAGTATTTT
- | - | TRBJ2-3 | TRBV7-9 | CASSLGRVQYF | TGTGCCAGCAGCTTAGGTCGGGTGCAGTATTTT
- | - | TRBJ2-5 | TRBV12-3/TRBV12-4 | CASSLANSLQETQYF | TGTGCCAGCAGTTTAGCGAACAGTCTCCAAGAGACCCAGTACTTC
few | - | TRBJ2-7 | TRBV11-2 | CASSLAGANYEQYF | TGTGCCAGCAGCTTGGCCGGGGCGAACTACGAGCAGTACTTC
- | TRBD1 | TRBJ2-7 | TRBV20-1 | CSARTPKVGQSYEQYF | TGCAGTGCTAGAACCCCAAAAGTGGGACAGTCCTACGAGCAGTACTTC